The 25 T cell receptor beta chains listed next were all sequenced from one sample in a study of Graves' ophthalmopathy and Graves' hyperthyroidism (dated by TCRdb to 2017 to 2018). Data came from an Illumina HiSeq 2000. TCR beta CDR3 regions were amplified from RNA transcripts for repertoire sequencing. A first-round RT-PCR used HTBI primers with the Qiagen OneStep RT-PCR kit, followed by a second-round multiplex PCR, size selection and purification. Clones were called with MiXCR by TCRdb after fastp trimmed the public reads at Q25, and only in-frame beta chains were retained. Duplicate CDR3 protein sequences are folded into a single record with the most common DNA and genes. The sample contains about 740,000 distinct CDR3 sequences, roughly two fifths of them found a single time. Of the sample, 44% is held by the ten largest clones. Sequencing was done on a sample of peripheral blood. Receptor source: an adult man with Graves' ophthalmopathy.

This clonotype was recorded at least ten times. The V and J genes are TRBV2 and TRBJ1-5; TRBD1 matches 8 bases. The CDR3 sequence is 14 residues long. The trim removed 4 bases at V and 7 bases at J, leaving 6 bases unmatched. CDR1 and CDR2 from the germline V gene are SNHLY and FYNNEI. The CDR3 region has the DNA TGTGCCAGCAGTGGACAGGGGCGGGGGCAGCCCCAGCATTTT. Translated, it gives CASSGQGRGQPQHF.

The V and J genes are TRBV7-2 and TRBJ2-5, with D possibly being TRBD1 (6 bases). Germline lookup yields CDR1 SGHTA and CDR2 FQGNSA. V was shortened by 8 bases and J by 1 base, with 11 bases between the two germline ends. The CDR3 runs 13 residues. The CDR3 loop is CASRRQVQETQYF. CDR3 DNA sequence: TGTGCCAGCCGCCGACAGGTCCAAGAGACCCAGTACTTC. Looking up the rest from reference TRBV7-2 and TRBJ2-5 gives the full variable domain: GAGVSQSPSNKVTEKGKDVELRCDPISGHTALYWYRQSLGQGLEFLIYFQGNSAPDKSGLPSDRFSAERTGGSVSTLTIQRTQQEDSAVYLCASRRQVQETQYFGPGTRLLVL.

This clonotype was seen only a few times. The chain is built from TRBV2 and TRBJ1-2; 7 bases are a match to TRBD1. The junction had 9 bases not matched to a gene; V was cut back by 4 bases and J by 4 bases. The CDR3 covers 15 residues. Per germline, CDR1 SNHLY and CDR2 FYNNEI. The CDR3 DNA reads TGTGCCAGCAGTGGGGCAGGGGGAGTCGTCTATGGCTACACCTTC. Translating it yields CASSGAGGVVYGYTF.

This clonotype was found many times. The chain uses TRBV20-1 and TRBJ2-7; 12 nucleotides agree with TRBD1. CDR3 size: 14 residues. Germline loops: CDR1 DFQATT, CDR2 SNEGSKA (reference sequence). Trimming removed 4 bases from V and 6 bases from J; junction bases left unmatched: 7. The DNA of the CDR3 is TGCAGTGCTATACCGGGACAGGGGGCGAGCGAGCAGTACTTC. This translates into CSAIPGQGASEQYF.

V is TRBV24-1 and J is TRBJ2-6; possible D gene TRBD1, 5 bases. The CDR3 contains 15 residues. Germline V gene sequence: CDR1 KGHDR, CDR2 SFDVKD. V was shortened by 5 bases and J by 4 bases, with 11 bases between the two germline ends. The CDR3 nucleotides read TGTGCCACCAGTGCCTTAGGGGCGGGGGCCAACGTCCTGACTTTC. Translated: CATSALGAGANVLTF.

The rearrangement uses TRBV20-1 and TRBJ2-7; D may be TRBD1 (5 bases). The germline CDR1 and CDR2 sequences are DFQATT and SNEGSKA (reference sequence). Deletions cut 2 bases from V and 2 bases from J, with 16 bases between. This CDR3 is 15 amino acids long. CDR3 nucleotides: TGCAGTGCTAGACCGACCTTGGGCAGGGCCTACGAGCAGTACTTC. Protein sequence: CSARPTLGRAYEQYF.

V gene TRBV5-6 combines with J gene TRBJ1-2, with D perhaps TRBD1 (5 bases). The V gene lost 4 bases and the J gene lost 8 bases, with 12 bases spanning the gap. From germline, CDR1 is SGHDT and CDR2 YYEEEE. This CDR3 has 12 amino acids. CDR3: CASSQAGWGYTF. CDR3 in DNA: TGTGCCAGCAGCCAGGCAGGGTGGGGCTACACCTTC.

The gene calls are TRBV7-2 and TRBJ1-5, with 8 bases that match TRBD1. Germline lookup yields CDR1 SGHTA and CDR2 FQGNSA. The CDR3 is made up of 15 amino acids. Unmatched junction bases numbered 7, after V lost 5 bases and J lost 4 bases. In DNA form, the CDR3 reads TGTGCCAGCAGCCAAGAGACAGGGGCTAATCAGCCCCAGCATTTT. This translates into CASSQETGANQPQHF. The full variable domain, rest sourced from reference TRBV7-2 and TRBJ1-5, is GAGVSQSPSNKVTEKGKDVELRCDPISGHTALYWYRQSLGQGLEFLIYFQGNSAPDKSGLPSDRFSAERTGGSVSTLTIQRTQQEDSAVYLCASSQETGANQPQHFGDGTRLSIL.

At least ten counts were recorded for this clonotype. This sequence joins TRBV7-9 and TRBJ2-7, with a tentative D call TRBD2 (6 bases). The V gene's germline CDR1 is SEHNR and CDR2 FQNEAQ (reference sequence). CDR3 length: 14 residues. V was trimmed by 3 bases and J by 2 bases, leaving 11 bases between them. CDR3 loop: CASSLAGTTYEQYF. The DNA for the CDR3 is TGTGCCAGCAGCTTGGCGGGAACGACCTACGAGCAGTACTTC. The variable domain in full, completed from reference TRBV7-9 and TRBJ2-7, reads DTGVSQNPRHKITKRGQNVTFRCDPISEHNRLYWYRQTLGQGPEFLTYFQNEAQLEKSRLLSDRFSAERPKGSFSTLEIQRTEQGDSAMYLCASSLAGTTYEQYFGPGTRLTVT.

Ten or more counts support this clonotype. The rearrangement uses TRBV9 and TRBJ1-1; weak D call: TRBD1 (5 bases). From germline, CDR1 is SGDLS and CDR2 YYNGEE. The length of the CDR3 is 12 residues. V gave up 5 bases and J gave up 3 bases, with 8 bases separating them. CDR3 nucleotide sequence: TGTGCCAGCAGTAAAGGGGACACTGAAGCTTTCTTT. It codes for CASSKGDTEAFF.

This chain joins TRBV11-2 and TRBJ2-2, with 8 bases matching TRBD2. CDR1 SGHAT and CDR2 FQNNGV come from the germline V gene. Unmatched junction bases numbered 9, after V lost 5 bases and J lost 7 bases. The CDR3 has 15 residues. CDR3 bases: TGTGCCAGCAGCGCCGGACTAGCCGAGGTCGGGGAGCTGTTTTTT. Translating it yields CASSAGLAEVGELFF.

J is TRBJ1-6 and V is TRBV10-3, with 7 bases lining up with TRBD1. Germline CDR1 and CDR2: ENHRY and SYGVKD. V dropped 10 bases and J dropped 6; count of bases not matched to a gene: 18. This CDR3 region has 17 residues. The CDR3 DNA reads as TGTGCCAGCAGCCCGGAGGCAGGGGGTGTTTTTAATTCACCCCTCCACTTT. This gives the protein CASSPEAGGVFNSPLHF.

The chain joins TRBV9 to TRBJ2-7; 15 nucleotides match TRBD2. This CDR3 region has 19 residues. The V gene end was trimmed by 4 bases and the J gene end by 3 bases; junction bases not matched to a gene: 14. Germline assignment: CDR1 SGDLS and CDR2 YYNGEE. This chain's CDR3 is CASSSTGGTSGRTFYEQYF. CDR3 sequence (DNA): TGTGCCAGCAGCAGCACAGGGGGGACTAGCGGGAGGACGTTCTACGAGCAGTACTTC.

The chain links TRBV12-3 or TRBV12-4 to TRBJ1-4, with D perhaps matching TRBD1 (6 bases). The CDR3 spans 16 residues. V was trimmed by 0 bases and J by 8 bases, leaving 16 bases between them. In DNA form, the CDR3 reads TGTGCCAGCAGTTTAGCAGTCACAGGGTCTAGCGAAAAACTGTTTTTT. Protein: CASSLAVTGSSEKLFF.

Comments on this clonotype: Sequence at one end of the junction differs from germline and may be a read error. The V and J genes are TRBV11-2 and TRBJ2-7, with 10 bases matching TRBD1. The CDR3 is 16 residues long. Per the germline V gene, CDR1 is SGHAT and CDR2 is FQNNGV. The CDR3 loop is CASGLDGGTGEAEQYF. For the CDR3, the DNA is TGTGCCAGCGGCTTAGATGGGGGGACAGGGGAGGCCGAGCAGTACTTC.

This clonotype was counted at least ten times. The chain uses TRBV7-9 and TRBJ2-7; D is ambiguous. Germline values: CDR1 SEHNR, CDR2 FQNEAQ (reference sequence). Trimming removed 3 bases at V and 1 base at J, with 10 bases between. The CDR3 length is 14 residues. The CDR3 protein is CASSFAAGSYEQYF. The CDR3, as DNA: TGTGCCAGCAGCTTTGCCGCTGGTTCCTACGAGCAGTACTTC.

This clonotype came up a few times. The V gene is TRBV7-9, the J gene TRBJ1-1; D remains ambiguous. The CDR3 contains 15 residues. Between the trimmed V and J ends, which lost 3 bases and 1 base, there was a span of 12 bases. Germline CDR1 SEHNR, CDR2 FQNEAQ (reference sequence). DNA of the CDR3: TGTGCCAGCAGCTTGGCCGGGGAGGGGAACACTGAAGCTTTCTTT. This gives the protein CASSLAGEGNTEAFF. The full variable domain, with the rest looked up from reference TRBV7-9 and TRBJ1-1, is DTGVSQNPRHKITKRGQNVTFRCDPISEHNRLYWYRQTLGQGPEFLTYFQNEAQLEKSRLLSDRFSAERPKGSFSTLEIQRTEQGDSAMYLCASSLAGEGNTEAFFGQGTRLTVV.

This clonotype was counted at least ten times. The chain is built from TRBV27 and TRBJ2-7; D remains unclear. Trimming stripped 4 bases from V and 5 bases from J, with 6 bases between. CDR1 and CDR2 from the germline V gene are MNHEY and SMNVEV (reference sequence). CDR3 length: 11 amino acids. The CDR3 is CASSSLNEQYF. The CDR3 DNA reads TGTGCCAGCAGTTCCCTGAACGAGCAGTACTTC.

Many counts were recorded for this clonotype. The rearrangement joins TRBV7-2 to TRBJ1-1, with 9 bases lining up with TRBD1. The CDR3 spans 15 residues. V gave up 5 bases and J gave up 6 bases; unmatched junction bases: 10. Germline lookup yields CDR1 SGHTA and CDR2 FQGNSA. The CDR3 DNA reads TGTGCCAGCAGCCCAGGGGGAGGACAGGGGTCTGAAGCTTTCTTT. Encoded protein: CASSPGGGQGSEAFF.

This clonotype was recorded a few times. The chain is built from TRBV29-1 and TRBJ2-5; the match to TRBD1 covers 7 bases. This CDR3 region has 15 residues. V shed 4 bases, J shed 1 base, and the junction held 9 bases outside the gene matches. CDR1 is SQVTM, CDR2 ANQGSEA, per germline. CDR3 DNA: TGCAGCGTTGTTGTGGGGGACAGTCTCCAAGAGACCCAGTACTTC. It codes for CSVVVGDSLQETQYF.

The chain carries TRBV29-1 and TRBJ1-2, with D tentatively TRBD1 (5 bases). V was shortened by 4 bases and J by 4 bases, with 25 bases between the two germline ends. CDR3 length: 17 amino acids. Per the germline V gene, CDR1 is SQVTM and CDR2 is ANQGSEA. CDR3 DNA sequence: TGCAGCGTTGCGTTGTGGGGATCCGGGGGGTTGGGCTATGGCTACACCTTC. As protein: CSVALWGSGGLGYGYTF. Looking up the rest from reference TRBV29-1 and TRBJ1-2 gives the full variable domain: SAVISQKPSRDICQRGTSLTIQCQVDSQVTMMFWYRQQPGQSLTLIATANQGSEATYESGFVIDKFPISRPNLTFSTLTVSNMSPEDSSIYLCSVALWGSGGLGYGYTFGSGTRLTVV.

V usage is TRBV14 and J usage is TRBJ1-2; no reliable D call. The CDR3 consists of 13 residues. CDR1 is SGHDN and CDR2 is FVKESK in the germline V gene. The V gene lost 4 bases and the J gene lost 6 bases, with 12 bases spanning the gap. CDR3 sequence (DNA): TGTGCCAGCAGCCCCACGGGGATCGATGGCTACACCTTC. This gives the protein CASSPTGIDGYTF.

The CDR3 nucleotides are TGCGCCAGCAGCCAAGGACAGGGGACGGACTATGGCTACACCTTC. Amino acid sequence: CASSQGQGTDYGYTF. The rearrangement links TRBV5-1 to TRBJ1-2; 9 bases map to TRBD1. Trimming cost V 4 bases and J 3 bases; bases outside gene matches: 7. This CDR3 comprises 15 residues. The germline CDR1 and CDR2 sequences are SGHRS and YFSETQ.

Comments on this clonotype: This sequence may be a read error, since a much larger clone differs from it by one base. The chain has TRBV25-1 and TRBJ2-7; TRBD1 matches 9 bases. The CDR3 has 15 amino acids. V was clipped by 5 bases and J by 7 bases; unmatched bases: 12. Per the germline V gene, CDR1 is MGHDK and CDR2 is SYGVNS. This CDR3 is CASSRTGGESEEQYF. Written as DNA, the CDR3 is TGTGCCAGCAGTCGAACAGGGGGCGAATCCGAAGAGCAGTACTTC.

This clonotype was counted many times. The chain couples TRBV2 to TRBJ2-7; 12 nucleotides align to TRBD1. The J call may not be correct, given that the DNA end is closer to TRBJ2-1. CDR1 SNHLY and CDR2 FYNNEI come from the germline V gene. The CDR3 has 14 residues. The CDR3 region is CASSRDRGPDEQFF. CDR3 bases: TGTGCCAGCAGTAGGGACAGGGGGCCTGATGAGCAGTTCTTC.